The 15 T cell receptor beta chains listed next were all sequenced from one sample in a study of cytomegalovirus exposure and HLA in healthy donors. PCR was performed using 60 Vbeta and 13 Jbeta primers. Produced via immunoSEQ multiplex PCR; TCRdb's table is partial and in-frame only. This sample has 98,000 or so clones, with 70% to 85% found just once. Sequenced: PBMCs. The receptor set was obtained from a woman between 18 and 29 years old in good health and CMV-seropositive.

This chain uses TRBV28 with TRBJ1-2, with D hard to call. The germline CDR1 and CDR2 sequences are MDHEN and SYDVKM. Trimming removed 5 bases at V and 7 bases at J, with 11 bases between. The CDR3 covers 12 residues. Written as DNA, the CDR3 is TGTGCCAGCAGTCCCGGTGTCGGTGGCTACACCTTC. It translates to CASSPGVGGYTF.

The CDR3, as DNA: TGTGCCAGCAGCACAGGGGGCAATGAGCAGTTCTTC. It codes for CASSTGGNEQFF. V usage is TRBV2 and J usage is TRBJ2-1, with TRBD1 matching over 8 bases. With V trimmed by 6 bases and J by 6 bases, 1 base remained unmatched. This CDR3 has 12 residues. The V gene's germline CDR1 is SNHLY and CDR2 FYNNEI.

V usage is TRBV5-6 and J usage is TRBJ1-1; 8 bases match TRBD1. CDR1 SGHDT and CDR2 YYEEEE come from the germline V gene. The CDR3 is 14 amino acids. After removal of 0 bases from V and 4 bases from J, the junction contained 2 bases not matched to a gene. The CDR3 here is CASSLGQGLTEAFF. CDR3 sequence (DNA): TGTGCCAGCAGCTTGGGACAGGGGCTCACTGAAGCTTTCTTT.

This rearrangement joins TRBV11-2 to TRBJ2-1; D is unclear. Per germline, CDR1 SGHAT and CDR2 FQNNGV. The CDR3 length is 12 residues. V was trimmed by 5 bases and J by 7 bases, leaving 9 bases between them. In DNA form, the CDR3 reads TGTGCCAGCAGCCTCAGTTTGAATGAGCAGTTCTTC. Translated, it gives CASSLSLNEQFF.

The CDR3 is CASSSGQENTIYF. The CDR3 nucleotides read TGTGCCAGCAGCTCCGGACAGGAGAACACCATATATTTT. The chain has TRBV13 and TRBJ1-3, with 7 bases that match TRBD1. The length of the CDR3 is 13 residues. With V trimmed by 4 bases and J by 7 bases, 4 bases remained unmatched. Germline V CDR1 and CDR2: PRHDT, FYEKMQ (reference sequence).

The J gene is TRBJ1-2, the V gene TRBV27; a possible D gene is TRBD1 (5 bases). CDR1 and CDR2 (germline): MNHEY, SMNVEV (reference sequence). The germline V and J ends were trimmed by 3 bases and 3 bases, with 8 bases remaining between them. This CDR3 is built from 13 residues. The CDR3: CASSFGGDYGYTF. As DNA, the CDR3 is TGTGCCAGCAGTTTTGGGGGGGACTATGGCTACACCTTC.

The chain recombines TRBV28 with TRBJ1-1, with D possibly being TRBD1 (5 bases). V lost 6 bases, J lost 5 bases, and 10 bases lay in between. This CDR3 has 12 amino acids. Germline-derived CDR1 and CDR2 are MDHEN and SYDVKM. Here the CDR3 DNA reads TGTGCCAGCAGCACGAAGGGGACTGAAGCTTTCTTT. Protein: CASSTKGTEAFF.

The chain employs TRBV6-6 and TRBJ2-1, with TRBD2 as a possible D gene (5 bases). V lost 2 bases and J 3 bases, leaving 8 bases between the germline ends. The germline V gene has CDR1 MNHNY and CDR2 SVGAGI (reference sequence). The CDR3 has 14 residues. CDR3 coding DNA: TGTGCCAGCAGTTACCCCGGGGACTACAATGAGCAGTTCTTC. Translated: CASSYPGDYNEQFF.

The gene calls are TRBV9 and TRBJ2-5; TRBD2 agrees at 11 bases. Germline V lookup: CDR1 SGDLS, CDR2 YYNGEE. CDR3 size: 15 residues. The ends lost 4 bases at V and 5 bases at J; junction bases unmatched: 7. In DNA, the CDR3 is TGTGCCAGCAGCCCCGAAGGACTAGCGGGTGAGACCCAGTACTTC. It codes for CASSPEGLAGETQYF. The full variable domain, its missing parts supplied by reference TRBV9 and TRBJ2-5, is DSGVTQTPKHLITATGQRVTLRCSPRSGDLSVYWYQQSLDQGLQFLIQYYNGEERAKGNILERFSAQQFPDLHSELNLSSLELGDSALYFCASSPEGLAGETQYFGPGTRLLVL.

CDR3 sequence: CSVEDRGSASYNEQFF. DNA of the CDR3: TGCAGCGTTGAAGATCGCGGGAGTGCCTCTTACAATGAGCAGTTCTTC. The rearrangement uses TRBV29-1 and TRBJ2-1; 7 bases are a match to TRBD2. This CDR3 region has 16 residues. Losses at the gene ends were 0 bases for V and 4 bases for J; bases not matched to a gene: 9. Germline CDR1 is SQVTM and CDR2 is ANQGSEA.

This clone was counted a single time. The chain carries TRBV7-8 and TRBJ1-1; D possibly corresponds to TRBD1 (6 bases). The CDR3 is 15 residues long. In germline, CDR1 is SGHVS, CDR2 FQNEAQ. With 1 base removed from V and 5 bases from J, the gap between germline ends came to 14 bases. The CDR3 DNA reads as TGTGCCAGCAGCTTAGGGCAGGGGTCATTGACTGAAGCTTTCTTT. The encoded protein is CASSLGQGSLTEAFF.

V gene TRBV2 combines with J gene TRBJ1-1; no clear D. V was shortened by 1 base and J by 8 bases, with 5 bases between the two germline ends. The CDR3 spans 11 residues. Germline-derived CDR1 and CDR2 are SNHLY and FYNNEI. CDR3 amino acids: CASSEGREAFF. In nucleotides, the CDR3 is TGTGCCAGCAGTGAAGGCAGGGAAGCTTTCTTT.

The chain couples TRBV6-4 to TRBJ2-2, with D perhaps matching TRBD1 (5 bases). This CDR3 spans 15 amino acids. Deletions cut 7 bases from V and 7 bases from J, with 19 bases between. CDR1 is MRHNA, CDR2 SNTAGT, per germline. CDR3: CASKKRGSDIGELFF. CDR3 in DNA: TGTGCCAGCAAAAAAAGGGGTTCCGACATCGGGGAGCTGTTTTTT.

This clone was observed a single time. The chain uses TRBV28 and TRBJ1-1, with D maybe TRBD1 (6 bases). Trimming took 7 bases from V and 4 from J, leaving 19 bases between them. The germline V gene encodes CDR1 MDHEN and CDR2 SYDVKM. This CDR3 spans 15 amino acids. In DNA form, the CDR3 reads TGTGCCAGCACGGAAGGGGGATTAACTGGCACTGAAGCTTTCTTT. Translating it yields CASTEGGLTGTEAFF.

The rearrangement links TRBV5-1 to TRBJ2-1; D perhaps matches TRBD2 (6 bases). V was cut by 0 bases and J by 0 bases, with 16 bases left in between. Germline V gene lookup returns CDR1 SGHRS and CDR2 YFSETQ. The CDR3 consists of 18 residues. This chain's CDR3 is CASSLVREAPHSYNEQFF. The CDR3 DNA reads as TGCGCCAGCAGCTTGGTCAGGGAGGCGCCGCACTCCTACAATGAGCAGTTCTTC.